These T cell receptor beta chains were read from a single sample in a study of OX40 agonist ivuxolimab in advanced cancers. Sequencing was performed with immunoSEQ multiplex PCR; in TCRdb, only in-frame clones are kept and a portion is missing. This repertoire shows tens of thousands of clones, 85% to 95% found once; its top ten account for about 16%. This specimen consisted of CD4+ or CD8+ T cells sorted from blood, obtained in a trial of the OX40 agonist ivuxolimab. The receptors here all came from an adult with an advanced solid tumor such as melanoma, head and neck, liver or kidney cancer. Each CDR3 is given with its conserved first and last residue. The order of the fields is J gene, clone size, V gene, D gene, CDR3 DNA, CDR3 protein. The D gene is left open where the match is weak. The listing skips clone size in some rows; elsewhere it reads once, few, many or a size class.

TRBJ1-5	.	TRBV6-5	.	TGTGCCAGCAGTATCTCCGGGAGGGATCAGCCCCAGCATTTT	CASSISGRDQPQHF
TRBJ2-1	.	TRBV7-8	.	TGTGCCAGCAGCTTATTGGGGCGTGCACTCTCCTACAATGAGCAGTTCTTC	CASSLLGRALSYNEQFF
TRBJ1-5	once	TRBV28	.	TGTGCCAGCAGTGAGACGTCACGGTATAGCAATCAGCCCCAGCATTTT	CASSETSRYSNQPQHF
TRBJ2-7	.	TRBV6-5	.	TGTGCCAGCAGTTACTCGATCAGCTCCTACGAGCAGTACTTC	CASSYSISSYEQYF
TRBJ1-1	.	TRBV6-5	.	TGTGCCAGCACCTATAACACTGAAGCTTTCTTT	CASTYNTEAFF
TRBJ2-2	.	TRBV27	.	TGTGCCAGCAGCAAGGGGAACACCGGGGAGCTGTTTTTT	CASSKGNTGELFF
TRBJ1-2	.	TRBV28	.	TGTGCCAGCAGTTTAGAAGTGGAGGGGCTTGGCTACACCTTC	CASSLEVEGLGYTF
TRBJ1-1	.	TRBV6-1	.	TGTGCCAGCAGCACGGCCGACACTGAAGCTTTCTTT	CASSTADTEAFF
TRBJ2-4	.	TRBV9	.	TGTGCCAGCAGCGTAGCAGGGGCGCGGGGAAACATTCAGTACTTC	CASSVAGARGNIQYF
TRBJ2-3	.	TRBV4-1	.	TGCGCCAGCAGCCAACTTCCCGGGCCCACAGATACGCAGTATTTT	CASSQLPGPTDTQYF
TRBJ2-7	.	TRBV6-1	TRBD1	TGTGCCAGCAGTGAAGTGGACAGGGGGCGGGTCGAGCAGTACTTC	CASSEVDRGRVEQYF
TRBJ2-1	.	TRBV27	.	TGTGCCAGCAGTTCACTGCAGGGGATCCCATCCTACAATGAGCAGTTCTTC	CASSSLQGIPSYNEQFF
TRBJ1-2	.	TRBV5-6	.	TGTGCCAGCAGCTTGGTGACTCCAGGAGATGGCTACACCTTC	CASSLVTPGDGYTF
TRBJ1-1	.	TRBV30	.	TGTGCCTGGAGTATCACAGCGGCCACTGAAGCTTTCTTT	CAWSITAATEAFF
TRBJ2-7	.	TRBV7-8	.	TGTGCCAGCAGCTTAGCGCAGGCCTCCTACGAGCAGTACTTC	CASSLAQASYEQYF